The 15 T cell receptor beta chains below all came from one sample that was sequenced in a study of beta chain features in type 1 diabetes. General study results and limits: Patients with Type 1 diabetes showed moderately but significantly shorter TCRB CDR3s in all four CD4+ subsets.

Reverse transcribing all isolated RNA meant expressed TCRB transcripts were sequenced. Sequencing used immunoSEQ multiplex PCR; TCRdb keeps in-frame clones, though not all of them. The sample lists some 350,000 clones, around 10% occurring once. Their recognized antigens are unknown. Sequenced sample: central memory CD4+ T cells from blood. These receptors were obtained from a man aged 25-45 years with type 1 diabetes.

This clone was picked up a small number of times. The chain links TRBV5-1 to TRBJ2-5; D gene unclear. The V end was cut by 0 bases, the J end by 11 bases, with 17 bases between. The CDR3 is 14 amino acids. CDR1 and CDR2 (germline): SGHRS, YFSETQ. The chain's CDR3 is CASSLDKSQGEQYF. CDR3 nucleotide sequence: TGCGCCAGCAGCTTGGACAAGAGTCAAGGAGAGCAGTACTTC.

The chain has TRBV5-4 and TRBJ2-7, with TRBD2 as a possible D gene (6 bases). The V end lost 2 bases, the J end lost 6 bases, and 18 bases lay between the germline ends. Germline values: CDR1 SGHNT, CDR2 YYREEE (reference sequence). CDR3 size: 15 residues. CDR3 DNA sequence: TGTGCCAGCAGCTTTGACGGTCGACTAGTAGGCGAGCAGTACTTC. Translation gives CASSFDGRLVGEQYF. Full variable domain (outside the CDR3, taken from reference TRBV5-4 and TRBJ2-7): ETGVTQSPTHLIKTRGQQVTLRCSSQSGHNTVSWYQQALGQGPQFIFQYYREEENGRGNFPPRFSGLQFPNYSSELNVNALELDDSALYLCASSFDGRLVGEQYFGPGTRLTVT.

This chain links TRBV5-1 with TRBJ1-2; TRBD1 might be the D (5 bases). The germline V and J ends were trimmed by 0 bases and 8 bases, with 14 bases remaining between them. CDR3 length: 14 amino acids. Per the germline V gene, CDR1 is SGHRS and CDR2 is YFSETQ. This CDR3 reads CASSLGQGLGGYTF. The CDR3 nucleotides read TGCGCCAGCAGCTTGGGTCAGGGACTTGGAGGCTACACCTTC.

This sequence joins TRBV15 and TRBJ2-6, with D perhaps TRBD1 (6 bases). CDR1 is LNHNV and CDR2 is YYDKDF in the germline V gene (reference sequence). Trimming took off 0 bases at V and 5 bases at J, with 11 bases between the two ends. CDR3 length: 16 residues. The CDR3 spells CATSRDPDSRANVLTF. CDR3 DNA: TGTGCCACCAGCAGAGATCCGGACAGCCGGGCCAACGTCCTGACTTTC.

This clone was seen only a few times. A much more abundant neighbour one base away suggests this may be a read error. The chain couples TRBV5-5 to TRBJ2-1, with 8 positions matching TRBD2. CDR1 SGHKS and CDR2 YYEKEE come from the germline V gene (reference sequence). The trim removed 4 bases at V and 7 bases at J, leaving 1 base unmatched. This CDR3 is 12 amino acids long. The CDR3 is CASSPSGNEQFF. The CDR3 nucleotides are TGTGCCAGCAGCCCTAGCGGGAATGAGCAGTTCTTC.

The CDR3 DNA reads as TGTGCCAGCAGTGAACCTTCAGGGGGCTACAAATCGTATTACAATCAGCCCCAGCATTTT. Protein: CASSEPSGGYKSYYNQPQHF. The V and J genes are TRBV2 and TRBJ1-5; 8 bases line up with TRBD1. The V gene's germline CDR1 is SNHLY and CDR2 FYNNEI. V shed 2 bases, J shed 3 bases, and the junction held 18 bases outside the gene matches. The CDR3 extends over 20 amino acids.

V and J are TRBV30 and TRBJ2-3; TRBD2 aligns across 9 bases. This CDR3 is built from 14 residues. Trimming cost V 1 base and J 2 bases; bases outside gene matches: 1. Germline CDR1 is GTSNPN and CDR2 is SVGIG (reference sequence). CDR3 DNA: TGTGCCTGGAGTGGACTAGCGGCCACAGATACGCAGTATTTT. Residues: CAWSGLAATDTQYF.

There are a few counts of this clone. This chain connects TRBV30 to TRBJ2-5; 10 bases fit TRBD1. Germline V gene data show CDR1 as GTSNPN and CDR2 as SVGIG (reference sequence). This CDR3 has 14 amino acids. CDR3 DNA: TGTGCTGTATTCGGGGACAGGGGAAAAGAGACCCAGTACTTC. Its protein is CAVFGDRGKETQYF.

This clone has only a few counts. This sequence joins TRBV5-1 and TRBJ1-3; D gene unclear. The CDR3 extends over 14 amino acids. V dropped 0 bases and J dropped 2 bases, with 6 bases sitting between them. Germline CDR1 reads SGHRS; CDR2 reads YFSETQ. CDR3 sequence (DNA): TGCGCCAGCAGCTTGGGGAGGGCTGGAAACACCATATATTTT. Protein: CASSLGRAGNTIYF.

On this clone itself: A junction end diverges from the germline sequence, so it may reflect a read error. This CDR3 is CASSQGSDPTSRHF. In DNA, the CDR3 is TGTGCCAGCAGCCAAGGATCGGACCCCACCTCCCGCCATTTT. The chain is built from TRBV7-2 and TRBJ1-1, with D uncertain. The germline CDR1 and CDR2 sequences are SGHTA and FQGNSA. The CDR3 contains 14 residues. Variable domain in full (rest from reference TRBV7-2 and TRBJ1-1): GAGVSQSPSNKVTEKGKDVELRCDPISGHTALYWYRQSLGQGLEFLIYFQGNSAPDKSGLPSDRFSAERTGGSVSTLTIQRTQQEDSAVYLCASSQGSDPTSRHFGQGTRLTVV.

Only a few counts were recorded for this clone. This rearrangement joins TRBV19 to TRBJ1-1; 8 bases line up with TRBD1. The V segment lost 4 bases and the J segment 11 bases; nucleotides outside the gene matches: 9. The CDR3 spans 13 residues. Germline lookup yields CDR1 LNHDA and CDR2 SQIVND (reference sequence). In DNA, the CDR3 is TGTGCCAGTAGTACCACGGCAGGGGGCTATGCTTTCTTT. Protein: CASSTTAGGYAFF. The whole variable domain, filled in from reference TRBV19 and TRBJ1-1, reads DGGITQSPKYLFRKEGQNVTLSCEQNLNHDAMYWYRQDPGQGLRLIYYSQIVNDFQKGDIAEGYSVSREKKESFPLTVTSAQKNPTAFYLCASSTTAGGYAFFGQGTRLTVV.

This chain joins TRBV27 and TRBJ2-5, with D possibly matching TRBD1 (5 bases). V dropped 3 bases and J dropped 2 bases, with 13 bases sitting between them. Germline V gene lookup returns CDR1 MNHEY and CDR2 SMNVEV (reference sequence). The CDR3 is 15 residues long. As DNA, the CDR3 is TGTGCCAGCAGTTTTAAGGGGTTCGGGCAAGAGACCCAGTACTTC. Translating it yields CASSFKGFGQETQYF.

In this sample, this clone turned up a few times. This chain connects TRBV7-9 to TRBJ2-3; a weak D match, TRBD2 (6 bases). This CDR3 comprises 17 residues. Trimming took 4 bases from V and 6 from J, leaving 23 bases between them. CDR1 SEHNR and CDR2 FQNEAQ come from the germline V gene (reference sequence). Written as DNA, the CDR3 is TGTGCCAGCAGCTCCACAGGTGGGAGCTCCGGAGGGGATACGCAGTATTTT. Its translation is CASSSTGGSSGGDTQYF.

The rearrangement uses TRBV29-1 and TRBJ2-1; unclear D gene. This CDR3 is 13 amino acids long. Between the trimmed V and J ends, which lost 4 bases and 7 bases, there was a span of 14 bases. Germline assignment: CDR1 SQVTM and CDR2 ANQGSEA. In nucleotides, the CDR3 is TGCAGCGTTGGTGAGAGCAGGAATAATGAGCAGTTCTTC. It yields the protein CSVGESRNNEQFF.

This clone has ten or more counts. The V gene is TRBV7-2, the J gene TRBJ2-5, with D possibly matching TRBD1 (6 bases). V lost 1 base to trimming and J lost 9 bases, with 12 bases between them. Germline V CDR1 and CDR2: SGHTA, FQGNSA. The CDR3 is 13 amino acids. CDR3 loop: CASSLDREGAQYF. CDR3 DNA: TGTGCCAGCAGCTTAGACAGGGAAGGGGCCCAGTACTTC.